This T cell receptor beta chain was observed in a study of T cells in localized non-small cell lung cancer (dated by TCRdb to 2020 to 2021). In terms of the full investigation: The study examined T cell repertoires in under 300 patients with early-stage NSCLC and compared tumors with uninvolved tumor-adjacent lungs. The cohort was made up of roughly 250 treatment-naive NSCLC patients whose localized lung tumors had been resected. A mean age of roughly 64 years was recorded for the NSCLC patients, of whom under 150 were male and 100 to 110 were female. Study-wide conclusions, independent of this receptor: Because the study design was exploratory, TCR variables were selected using unadjusted p-values without false-discovery rate correction. Higher T cell density in blood was associated with longer overall survival, whereas higher clonality in adjacent lung was associated with shorter survival. A median of roughly 60 of the top 100 tumor clones were detected in paired uninvolved adjacent lung, and some 30 of these tumor clones were also found among the top 100 clones of the paired uninvolved adjacent lung. Uninvolved tumor-adjacent lung showed the highest T cell clonality, higher than tumor, which suggests more focused antigenic responses in the uninvolved tumor-adjacent lung. Because multi-region tumor sequencing was not done, intratumor heterogeneity could not be ruled out.

Concerning this clone itself: Its antigen is unknown. No much larger clone exists at a distance of one base, and base qualities are not known.

At diagnosis, peripheral blood, uninvolved tumor-adjacent lung and tumor were collected and were preserved as a mix of fresh-frozen and FFPE material. For TCR repertoire profiling, blood samples were analyzed as peripheral blood mononuclear cells. TCR beta CDR3 regions were sequenced from DNA using the immunoSEQ Assay. The paper's data handling went like this. T cell density was computed as TCR beta template counts normalized to usable DNA estimated by amplifying housekeeping genes. Richness was estimated with the preseqR package, extrapolating to 400,000 templates for PBMC samples and 120,000 templates for tissue samples. Clonality was defined by subtracting Pielou's evenness from one. Tissue-enriched TCRs were identified through differential abundance testing performed on productive amino-acid clonotypes, with a minimum total count of 5 and an alpha of 0.1. The Jaccard Index and the Morisita Overlap Index were used to measure repertoire overlap between compartments. GLIPH grouped TCR beta CDR3s together with public tetramer-defined viral CDR3s, and a viral motif had to include at least three viral sequences and also show V-gene enrichment. TCRdb mirrors the immuneACCESS table, restricted to in-frame sequences. Some clones are absent from its copies; in checked studies, under half trace to an unresolved V gene, and the reason for the others is unknown. The DNA was the basis for D and trimming; V, J and clone size are from that table. The sample includes some 37,000 clones, with 80% to 90% observed a single time. The top ten hold roughly 2.5% of the sample.

From the germline V gene, CDR1 is SGHAT and CDR2 is FQNNGV. V lost 1 base and J lost 3 bases, and the count of bases not matched to a germline gene is 6. The CDR3 starts with the cysteine, ends with the phenylalanine, and has 17 residues. The read is trimmed to its CDR3 DNA, 51 bases read in frame from base 1. This specimen was peripheral blood, taken before any cancer treatment. This TCR came from a woman aged 40-69 years with stage I lung adenocarcinoma. This chain is built from TRBV11-2 and TRBJ2-1, with 10 junctional bases fitting TRBD2. CDR3 sequence: CASSLGEGTSVYNEQFF. The nucleotides are TGTGCCAGCAGCTTAGGGGAAGGGACTAGCGTCTACAATGAGCAGTTCTTC. The reference TRBV11-2 and TRBJ2-1 proteins fill in what lies around the CDR3, so the full variable domain reads EAGVAQSPRYKIIEKRQSVAFWCNPISGHATLYWYQQILGQGPKLLIQFQNNGVVDDSQLPKDRFSAERLKGVDSTLKIQPAKLEDSAVYLCASSLGEGTSVYNEQFFGPGTRLTVL.